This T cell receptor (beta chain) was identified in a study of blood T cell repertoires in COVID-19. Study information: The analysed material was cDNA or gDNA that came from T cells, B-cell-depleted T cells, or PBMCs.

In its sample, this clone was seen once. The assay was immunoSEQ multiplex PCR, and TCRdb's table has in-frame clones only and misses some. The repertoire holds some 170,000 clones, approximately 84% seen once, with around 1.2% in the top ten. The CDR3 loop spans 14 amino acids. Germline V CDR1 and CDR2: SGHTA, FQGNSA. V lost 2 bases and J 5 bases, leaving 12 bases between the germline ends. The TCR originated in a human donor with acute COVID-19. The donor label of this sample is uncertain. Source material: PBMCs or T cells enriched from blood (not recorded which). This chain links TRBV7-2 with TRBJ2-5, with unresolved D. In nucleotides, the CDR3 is TGTGCCAGCAGCTTAACCCGATACAGCGAGACCCAGTACTTC. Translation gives CASSLTRYSETQYF. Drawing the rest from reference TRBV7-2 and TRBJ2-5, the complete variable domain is GAGVSQSPSNKVTEKGKDVELRCDPISGHTALYWYRQSLGQGLEFLIYFQGNSAPDKSGLPSDRFSAERTGGSVSTLTIQRTQQEDSAVYLCASSLTRYSETQYFGPGTRLLVL.